A selection of T cell receptor beta chains follows, all from one sample in a study of T cell changes during pregnancy in multiple sclerosis. Measured with immunoSEQ multiplex PCR; TCRdb has only the in-frame clones, and not every one. The repertoire holds roughly 100,000 clones, with about nine tenths as singletons. The input for sequencing was peripheral blood, taken after pregnancy. The receptor set was obtained from a female donor with multiple sclerosis, enrolled in a pregnancy study. CDR3s leave out the opening cysteine and the closing phenylalanine or tryptophan. A D gene is named only where the DNA matches it firmly. Clone size is shown for a subset of rows, as once, few, many or a class of expanded clone.

>TRBD1|TRBJ2-7|once|TRBV4-1
ASSQVMGQGGYEQY
>NA|TRBJ2-5|NA|TRBV5-4
ASSLEHQGGGAQY
>TRBD1|TRBJ2-7|few|TRBV19
ASSGQVGAYEQY
>TRBD2|TRBJ2-1|NA|TRBV9
ASSVSGGPDNEQF
>NA|TRBJ1-1|NA|TRBV18
ASSPRVDAEAF
>TRBD2|TRBJ2-3|NA|TRBV7-9
ASSQIGTNTDTQY
>TRBD2|TRBJ2-1|NA|TRBV4-2
ASSLLGRGGRF
>NA|TRBJ2-5|NA|TRBV6-1
ASSDLRVIQETQY
>TRBD1|TRBJ1-1|NA|TRBV11-1
ASSFLDRANTEAF
>NA|TRBJ1-5|NA|TRBV19
ASKGWEGSNQPQH
>TRBD1|TRBJ1-5|NA|TRBV6-1
ASITTGPNQPQH
>TRBD2|TRBJ2-3|once|TRBV29-1
SVGGGGTDTQY
>NA|TRBJ2-1|NA|TRBV27
ASSPGSRVKSEQF
>NA|TRBJ1-2|few|TRBV5-1
ASSLLVGYT
>TRBD2|TRBJ2-5|NA|TRBV2
ARGTSGETQY
>NA|TRBJ1-2|NA|TRBV2
ASRAGLTNYGYT
>NA|TRBJ1-1|NA|TRBV30
AWSAPPQGRPEAF
>TRBD1|TRBJ2-1|NA|TRBV25-1
ASRRDRGRLGEQF
>TRBD2|TRBJ2-5|NA|TRBV5-6
ASTRAGGWGGETQY
>TRBD2|TRBJ2-7|NA|TRBV5-1
ASSRTSINEQY
>NA|TRBJ1-2|NA|TRBV10-3
AISERGYNYGYT
>TRBD2|TRBJ2-7|NA|TRBV5-4
ASSFEREHYEQY
>NA|TRBJ2-7|NA|TRBV6-1
ASSEGKLEQY
>NA|TRBJ1-3|NA|TRBV6-6
ASSPTGFSGNTIY
>TRBD1|TRBJ1-2|NA|TRBV5-1
ASSYLRDRGIGGYT
>NA|TRBJ1-4|NA|TRBV29-1
SVVGLSNEKLF
>NA|TRBJ2-5|NA|TRBV19
ASSPHLGDTQETQY
>NA|TRBJ1-2|NA|TRBV7-9
ASRPEGPYGYT
>NA|TRBJ2-1|NA|TRBV19
ASSMGGLPYNEQF
>TRBD1|TRBJ1-1|NA|TRBV4-1
ASRGTGDFDTEAF
>TRBD2|TRBJ2-3|NA|TRBV5-6
ASSFSSGGYTDTQY
>NA|TRBJ1-2|NA|TRBV7-5
ARSSSRLSYQRIYGYT
>TRBD1|TRBJ1-2|NA|TRBV5-4
ASSLLGQGVHGYT
>NA|TRBJ2-2|NA|TRBV11-2
ASSLDGRGMIGELF
>TRBD1|TRBJ1-5|few|TRBV5-5
ASSQQGNSNQPQH
>NA|TRBJ2-5|NA|TRBV5-1
ASSFKETQY
>TRBD2|TRBJ2-1|NA|TRBV29-1
SAGLAGVDEQF
>TRBD1|TRBJ1-1|NA|TRBV29-1
SVGERGQGFR
>NA|TRBJ1-1|NA|TRBV7-9
ASSWATEAF
>NA|TRBJ2-4|NA|TRBV27
ASSLLTGDIQY
>NA|TRBJ2-7|NA|TRBV11-3
ASSSVPYEQY
>TRBD1|TRBJ1-2|NA|TRBV19
ASSIQIPRDRGSYGYT
>TRBD2|TRBJ2-2|NA|TRBV7-2
ASRTSGGNTGELF
>NA|TRBJ1-2|NA|TRBV5-8
ASSYRVGSYGYT
>TRBD2|TRBJ2-1|NA|TRBV7-8
ATHGGRVNYNEQF
>TRBD2|TRBJ2-3|once|TRBV13
ASSFGGGLTDTQY
>TRBD2|TRBJ2-7|NA|TRBV4-1
ASSQRSGGAYEQY
>NA|TRBJ2-7|NA|TRBV7-6
ASSLRNSRDGGYEQY
>NA|TRBJ1-2|few|TRBV4-1
ASSQAPDFYGYT
>TRBD2|TRBJ2-6|NA|TRBV5-4
ASSLAGRDGANVLT